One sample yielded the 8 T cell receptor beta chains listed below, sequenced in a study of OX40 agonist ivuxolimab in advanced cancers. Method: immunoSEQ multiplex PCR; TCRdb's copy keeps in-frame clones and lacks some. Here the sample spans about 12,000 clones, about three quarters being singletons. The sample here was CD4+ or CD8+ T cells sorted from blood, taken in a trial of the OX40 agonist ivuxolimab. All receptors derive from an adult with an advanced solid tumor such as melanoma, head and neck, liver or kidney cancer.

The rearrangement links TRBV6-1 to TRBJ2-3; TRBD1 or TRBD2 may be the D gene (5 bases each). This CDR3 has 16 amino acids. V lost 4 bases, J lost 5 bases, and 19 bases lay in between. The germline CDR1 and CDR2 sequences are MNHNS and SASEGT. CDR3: CASSARGRPARDTQYF. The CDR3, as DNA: TGTGCCAGCAGTGCTCGGGGCCGGCCTGCACGAGATACGCAGTATTTT.

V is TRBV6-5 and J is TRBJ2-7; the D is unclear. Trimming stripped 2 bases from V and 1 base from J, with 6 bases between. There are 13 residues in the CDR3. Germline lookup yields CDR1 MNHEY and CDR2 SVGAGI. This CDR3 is CASSYRGSYEQYF. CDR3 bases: TGTGCCAGCAGTTACCGCGGTTCCTACGAGCAGTACTTC.

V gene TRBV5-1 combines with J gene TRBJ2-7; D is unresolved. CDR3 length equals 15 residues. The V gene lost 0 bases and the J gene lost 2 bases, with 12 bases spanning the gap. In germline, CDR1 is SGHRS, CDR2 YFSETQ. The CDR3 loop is CASSLGPWGPYEQYF. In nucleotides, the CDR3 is TGCGCCAGCAGCTTGGGCCCGTGGGGTCCCTACGAGCAGTACTTC.

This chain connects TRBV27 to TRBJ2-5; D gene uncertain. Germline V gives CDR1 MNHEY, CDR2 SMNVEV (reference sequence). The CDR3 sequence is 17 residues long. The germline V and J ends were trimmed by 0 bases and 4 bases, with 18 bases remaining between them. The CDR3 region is CASSLSGILQRRETQYF. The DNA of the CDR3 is TGTGCCAGCAGTTTATCGGGGATTCTTCAAAGGCGAGAGACCCAGTACTTC.

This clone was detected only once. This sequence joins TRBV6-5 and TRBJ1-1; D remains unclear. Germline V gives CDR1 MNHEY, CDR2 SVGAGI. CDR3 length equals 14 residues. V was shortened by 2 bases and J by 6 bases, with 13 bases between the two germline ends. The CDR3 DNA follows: TGTGCCAGCAGTTACGTCCTTGAAGGCCCTGAAGCTTTCTTT. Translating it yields CASSYVLEGPEAFF.

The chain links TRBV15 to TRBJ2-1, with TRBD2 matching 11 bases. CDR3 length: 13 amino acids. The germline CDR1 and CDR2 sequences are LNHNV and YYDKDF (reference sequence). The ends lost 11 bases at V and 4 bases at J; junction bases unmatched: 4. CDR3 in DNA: TGTGCCTCCGGGACTAGCGGTTACAATGAGCAGTTCTTC. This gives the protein CASGTSGYNEQFF.

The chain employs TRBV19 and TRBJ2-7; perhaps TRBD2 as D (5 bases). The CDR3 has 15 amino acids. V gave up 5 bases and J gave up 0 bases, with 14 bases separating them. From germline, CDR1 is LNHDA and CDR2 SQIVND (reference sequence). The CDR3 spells CASSPRRTGSYEQYF. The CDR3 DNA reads TGTGCCAGTAGTCCGAGGAGGACGGGCTCCTACGAGCAGTACTTC.

The CDR3 sequence is CASSGMGEQYF. As DNA, the CDR3 is TGTGCCAGTAGTGGTATGGGTGAGCAGTACTTC. The V call is TRBV19, the J call TRBJ2-7; D is ambiguous. The CDR3 is 11 amino acids. The ends were cut back, 5 bases at V and 7 bases at J, with 9 bases in the middle. Germline V gene lookup returns CDR1 LNHDA and CDR2 SQIVND (reference sequence).